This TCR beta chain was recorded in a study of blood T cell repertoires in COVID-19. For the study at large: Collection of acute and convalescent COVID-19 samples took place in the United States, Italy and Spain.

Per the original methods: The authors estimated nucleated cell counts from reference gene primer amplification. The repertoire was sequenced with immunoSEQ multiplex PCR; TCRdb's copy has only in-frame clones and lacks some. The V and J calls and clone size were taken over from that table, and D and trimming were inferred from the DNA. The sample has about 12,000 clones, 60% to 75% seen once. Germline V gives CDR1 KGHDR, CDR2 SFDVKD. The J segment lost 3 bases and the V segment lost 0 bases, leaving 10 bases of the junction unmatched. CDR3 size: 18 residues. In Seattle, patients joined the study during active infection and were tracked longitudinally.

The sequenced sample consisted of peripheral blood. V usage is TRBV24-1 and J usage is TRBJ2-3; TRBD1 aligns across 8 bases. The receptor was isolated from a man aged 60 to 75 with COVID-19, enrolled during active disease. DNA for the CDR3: TGTGCCACCAGTGATTTGGAGGGCCCAGGGGGCTATACAGATACGCAGTATTTT. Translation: CATSDLEGPGGYTDTQYF.